This is a list of T cell receptor beta chains from one sample in a study of regulatory T cells in long-lasting Graves disease. TCRdb reprocessed the multiplex PCR reads with MiXCR, giving one entry per CDR3 protein. The table has under 700,000 distinct CDR3 sequences, more than 15% seen once. This sample also belongs to another study, concerning T cells in Graves' hyperthyroidism and ophthalmopathy.

Sequencing was performed on peripheral blood mononuclear cells (PBMCs), taken at new diagnosis, from a patient treated with antithyroid drugs. The receptors derive from a woman aged 40-60 years with Graves disease. The CDR3 runs from the conserved cysteine through the conserved F or W. Fields, in order: CDR3 length, V gene, CDR3 protein.

cdr3_length: 17
v_call: TRBV12-5
cdr3_aa: CASGLVLGGTRIQPQHF

cdr3_length: 14
v_call: TRBV12-3/TRBV12-4
cdr3_aa: CASSRTGPTGELFF

cdr3_length: 14
v_call: TRBV6-1
cdr3_aa: CASSTGAGGQPQHF

cdr3_length: 14
v_call: TRBV13
cdr3_aa: CASSWAGPGNTIYF

cdr3_length: 13
v_call: TRBV7-2
cdr3_aa: CASSLVAGGELFF

cdr3_length: 13
v_call: TRBV29-1
cdr3_aa: CSVGLAGEETQYF

cdr3_length: 17
v_call: TRBV7-2
cdr3_aa: CASSTRDRGPWHYGYTF

cdr3_length: 11
v_call: TRBV19
cdr3_aa: CASSIRGGYTF

cdr3_length: 14
v_call: TRBV14
cdr3_aa: CASSKDRGTGELFF

cdr3_length: 14
v_call: TRBV2
cdr3_aa: CASRPTDWTGELFF

cdr3_length: 17
v_call: TRBV27
cdr3_aa: CASTLRKGAGPSDTQYF

cdr3_length: 16
v_call: TRBV5-1
cdr3_aa: CASSLVRGTDFIEQYF

cdr3_length: 12
v_call: TRBV12-5
cdr3_aa: CASVQGFAEQYF

cdr3_length: 15
v_call: TRBV18
cdr3_aa: CASSPGAGGTDTQYF

cdr3_length: 14
v_call: TRBV6-1
cdr3_aa: CASSETAVNQPQHF